The 6 T cell receptor beta chains below come from one sample, sequenced in a study of cytomegalovirus exposure and HLA in healthy donors. Primers for the PCR totalled 60 Vbeta and 13 Jbeta. Sequenced by immunoSEQ multiplex PCR; TCRdb stores in-frame clones only, minus some. Of around 150,000 clones listed, approximately 79% were seen once; the top ten hold 11% to 15%. Sequenced input: PBMCs. Receptor source: a man between 50 and 59 years old in good health and CMV-seropositive.

The chain has TRBV29-1 and TRBJ2-2; D possibly corresponds to TRBD1 (6 bases). The CDR3 extends over 12 amino acids. CDR1 is SQVTM, CDR2 ANQGSEA, per germline. The V end was cut by 4 bases, the J end by 4 bases, with 7 bases between. The CDR3 nucleotides are TGCAGCGTTGGAGGGGGCACCGGGGAGCTGTTTTTT. Translating gives CSVGGGTGELFF.

As regards this clone: The limits of the CDR3 on the DNA are not certain, so only TCRdb's listed CDR3 is given. The J gene is TRBJ2-2, the V gene TRBV28; the table's TRBD2 call for D was not verified on the DNA. The CDR3 totals 12 residues, both ends included. Germline V gene lookup returns CDR1 MDHEN and CDR2 SYDVKM. The CDR3 loop is CASSFGAGELFF.

V usage is TRBV18 and J usage is TRBJ2-5; D gene unclear. Germline V gene data show CDR1 as KGHSH and CDR2 as LQKENI. This CDR3 is built from 14 residues. V was pared by 3 bases and J by 0 bases, with 8 bases between. CDR3: CASSPTLHQETQYF. The CDR3, as DNA: TGTGCCAGCTCACCTACCCTACACCAAGAGACCCAGTACTTC.

The V call is TRBV5-8, the J call TRBJ1-4; D gene unclear. In germline, CDR1 is SGHTS, CDR2 YDEGEE. The CDR3 contains 17 residues. Trimming stripped 4 bases from V and 3 bases from J, with 19 bases between. CDR3 nucleotide sequence: TGTGCCAGCAGCGCCCGGAGGATCGGACGCGCTAATGAAAAACTGTTTTTT. Translated: CASSARRIGRANEKLFF.

The count of this clone is one. The CDR3 here is CASSFRDRDNGYTF. The CDR3 bases are TGTGCCAGCAGTTTTAGGGACAGGGATAATGGCTACACCTTC. The chain has TRBV28 and TRBJ1-2; TRBD1 aligns across 9 bases. Germline CDR1 reads MDHEN; CDR2 reads SYDVKM. CDR3 size: 14 residues. Germline trimming cut 3 bases from V and 6 bases from J; bases unmatched to any gene: 5.

The J gene is TRBJ1-2, the V gene TRBV6-1, with 7 bases fitting TRBD1. CDR1 is MNHNS and CDR2 is SASEGT in the germline V gene. V trimming: 10 bases; J trimming: 1 base; junction bases outside the gene matches: 9. The CDR3 loop spans 14 amino acids. The CDR3 nucleotides read TGTGCCACCCAGGGACAGCACCTTAACTATGGCTACACCTTC. This gives the protein CATQGQHLNYGYTF.